Reported below is one T cell receptor beta chain. The antigen is not known. The sample comes from a study of OX40 agonist ivuxolimab in advanced cancers. Study-wide results and limits: Circulating CD4+ and CD8+ T cells showed clonal expansion by week 6 at 0.1 to 3.0 mg/kg. Specificity for antigen went undetermined in the expanded peripheral T cells.

Assay used: immunoSEQ multiplex PCR; TCRdb lists only in-frame clones, some missing. Of about 93,000 clones listed, roughly 94% are singletons. V was clipped by 2 bases and J by 5 bases; unmatched bases: 7. The germline gives CDR1 PRHDT, CDR2 FYEKMQ (reference sequence). CDR3 length equals 15 residues. The V and J genes are TRBV13 and TRBJ2-5, with TRBD2 matching over 8 bases. The sequenced sample was CD4+ or CD8+ T cells sorted from blood, obtained in a trial of the OX40 agonist ivuxolimab. This TCR was recovered from an adult with an advanced solid tumor such as melanoma, head and neck, liver or kidney cancer. CDR3 residues: CASSLLGRAEETQYF. CDR3 nucleotides: TGTGCCAGCAGCTTACTCGGGAGGGCTGAGGAGACCCAGTACTTC.